This TCR beta chain was found in a study of T-cell reconstitution after alpha-beta-depleted transplantation in children. This CDR3 has 16 residues. Germline trimming cut 2 bases from V and 3 bases from J; bases unmatched to any gene: 3. CDR1 and CDR2 (germline): LGHNA, YSLEER. This clonotype turned up a few times. The TCRbeta library was prepared with unique molecular identifiers. Each CDR3 protein is one row after TCRdb ran MiXCR on the PCR reads. Among some 350,000 distinct CDR3 sequences listed, under 20% were seen once. This sequence originates from a male patient aged 2 to 10 who had a stem cell transplant for acute lymphoblastic leukemia, so the T cells may come from the graft donor. This chain connects TRBV4-3 to TRBJ2-1, with 11 bases identical to TRBD2. This specimen was PBMCs, mostly from graft donor cells, taken 360 days after TCRalphabeta/CD19-depleted stem cell transplant. Here the CDR3 reads CASSQLAGGGYNEQFF. CDR3 in DNA: TGCGCCAGCAGCCAACTAGCGGGAGGTGGCTACAATGAGCAGTTCTTC.